The entry that follows covers one T cell receptor beta chain sequence. This sample stems from a study of blood T cell repertoires in COVID-19. Profiled with immunoSEQ multiplex PCR; TCRdb holds only in-frame clones, not every one. The sample carries approximately 130,000 clones, over 70% recorded once. Sequencing used peripheral blood. The receptor's source is a man in his forties or fifties with active COVID-19.

The CDR3 loop reads CASRRGGGSYNEQFF. The CDR3 DNA is TGTGCCAGCAGGCGTGGAGGAGGATCCTACAATGAGCAGTTCTTC. This chain joins TRBV6-5 and TRBJ2-1; tentative D call: TRBD2 (5 bases). This CDR3 has 15 residues. V was shortened by 6 bases and J by 1 base, with 13 bases between the two germline ends. Germline V gene sequence: CDR1 MNHEY, CDR2 SVGAGI.